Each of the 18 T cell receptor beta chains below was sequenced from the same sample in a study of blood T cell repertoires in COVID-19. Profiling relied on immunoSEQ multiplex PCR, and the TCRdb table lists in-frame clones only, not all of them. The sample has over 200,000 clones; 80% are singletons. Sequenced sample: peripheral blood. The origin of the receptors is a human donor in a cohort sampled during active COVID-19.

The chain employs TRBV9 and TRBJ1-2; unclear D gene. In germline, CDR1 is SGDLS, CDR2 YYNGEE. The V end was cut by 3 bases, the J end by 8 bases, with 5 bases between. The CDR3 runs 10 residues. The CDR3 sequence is CASSALGYTF. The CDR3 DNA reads TGTGCCAGCAGCGCCTTGGGCTACACCTTC.

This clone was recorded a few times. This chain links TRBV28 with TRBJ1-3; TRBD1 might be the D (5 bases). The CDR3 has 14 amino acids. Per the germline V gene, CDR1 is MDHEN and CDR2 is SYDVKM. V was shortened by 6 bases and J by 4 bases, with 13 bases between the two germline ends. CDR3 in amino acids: CASRQGFVGNTIYF. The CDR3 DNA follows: TGTGCCAGCAGGCAGGGATTTGTCGGAAACACCATATATTTT.

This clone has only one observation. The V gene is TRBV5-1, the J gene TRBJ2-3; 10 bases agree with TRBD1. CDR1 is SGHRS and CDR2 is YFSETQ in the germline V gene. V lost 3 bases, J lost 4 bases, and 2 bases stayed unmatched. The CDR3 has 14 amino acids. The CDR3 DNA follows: TGCGCCAGCAGCTCCGGACAGGGGGCAGATACGCAGTATTTT. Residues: CASSSGQGADTQYF. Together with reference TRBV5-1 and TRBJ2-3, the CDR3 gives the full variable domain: KAGVTQTPRYLIKTRGQQVTLSCSPISGHRSVSWYQQTPGQGLQFLFEYFSETQRNKGNFPGRFSGRQFSNSRSEMNVSTLELGDSALYLCASSSGQGADTQYFGPGTRLTVL.

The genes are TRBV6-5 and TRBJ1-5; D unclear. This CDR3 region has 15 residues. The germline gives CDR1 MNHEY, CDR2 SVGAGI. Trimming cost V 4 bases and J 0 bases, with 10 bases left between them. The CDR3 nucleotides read TGTGCCAGCAGTTCCTCGGAGTATAGCAATCAGCCCCAGCATTTT. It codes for CASSSSEYSNQPQHF.

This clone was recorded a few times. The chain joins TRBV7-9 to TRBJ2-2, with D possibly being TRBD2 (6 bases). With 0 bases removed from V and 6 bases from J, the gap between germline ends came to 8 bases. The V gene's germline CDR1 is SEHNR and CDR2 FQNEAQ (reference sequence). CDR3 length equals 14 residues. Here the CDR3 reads CASSLAEGPGELFF. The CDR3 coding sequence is TGTGCCAGCAGCTTAGCGGAGGGGCCCGGGGAGCTGTTTTTT.

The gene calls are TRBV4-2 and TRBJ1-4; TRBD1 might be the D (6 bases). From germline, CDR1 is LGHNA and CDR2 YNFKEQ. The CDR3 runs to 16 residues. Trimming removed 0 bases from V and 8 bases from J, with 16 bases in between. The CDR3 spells CASSQDRSGQREKLFF. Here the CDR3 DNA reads TGTGCCAGCAGCCAAGATCGGTCCGGACAGAGGGAAAAACTGTTTTTT.

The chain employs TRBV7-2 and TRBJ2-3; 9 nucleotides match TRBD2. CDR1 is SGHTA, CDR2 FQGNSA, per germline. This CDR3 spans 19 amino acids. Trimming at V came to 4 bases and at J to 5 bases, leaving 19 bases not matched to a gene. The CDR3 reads CASSSQPRPSGKVGDTQYF. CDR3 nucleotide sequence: TGTGCCAGCAGCTCCCAACCTCGACCTAGCGGGAAGGTCGGAGATACGCAGTATTTT.

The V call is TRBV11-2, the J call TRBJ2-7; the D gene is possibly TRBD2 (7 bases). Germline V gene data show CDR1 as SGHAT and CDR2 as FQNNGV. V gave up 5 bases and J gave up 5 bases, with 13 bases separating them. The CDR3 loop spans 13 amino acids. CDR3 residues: CASSLGGGNEQYF. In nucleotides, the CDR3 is TGTGCCAGCAGCCTAGGGGGGGGGAACGAGCAGTACTTC.

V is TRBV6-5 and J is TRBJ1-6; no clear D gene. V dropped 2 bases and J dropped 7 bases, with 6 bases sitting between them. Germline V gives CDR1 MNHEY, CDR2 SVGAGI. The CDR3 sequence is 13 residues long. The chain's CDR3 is CASSYGKNSPLHF. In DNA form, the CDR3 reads TGTGCCAGCAGTTACGGCAAGAATTCACCCCTCCACTTT.

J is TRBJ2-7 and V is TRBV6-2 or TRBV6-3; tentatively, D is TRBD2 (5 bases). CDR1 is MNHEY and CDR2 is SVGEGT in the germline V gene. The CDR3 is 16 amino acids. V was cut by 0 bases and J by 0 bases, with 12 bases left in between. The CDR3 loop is CASSYSIGDLSYEQYF. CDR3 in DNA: TGTGCCAGCAGTTACTCGATCGGGGATCTCTCCTACGAGCAGTACTTC.

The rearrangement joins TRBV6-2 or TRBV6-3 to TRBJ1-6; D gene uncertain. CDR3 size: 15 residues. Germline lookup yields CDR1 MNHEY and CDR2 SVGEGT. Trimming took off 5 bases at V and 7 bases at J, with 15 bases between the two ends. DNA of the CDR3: TGTGCCAGCAGTCGGACGGTGCCTAGCAATTCACCCCTCCACTTT. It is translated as CASSRTVPSNSPLHF.

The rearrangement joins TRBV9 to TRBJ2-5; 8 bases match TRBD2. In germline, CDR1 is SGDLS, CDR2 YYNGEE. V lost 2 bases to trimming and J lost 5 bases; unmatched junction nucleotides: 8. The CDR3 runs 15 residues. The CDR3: CASSVERGLVETQYF. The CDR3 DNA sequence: TGTGCCAGCAGCGTGGAGCGGGGGCTCGTTGAGACCCAGTACTTC.

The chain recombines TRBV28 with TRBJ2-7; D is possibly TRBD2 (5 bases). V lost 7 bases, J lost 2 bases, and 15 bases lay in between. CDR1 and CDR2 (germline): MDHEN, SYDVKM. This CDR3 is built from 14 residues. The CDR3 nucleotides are TGTGCCAGCACCCCCCCCGGGAAAACCTACGAGCAGTACTTC. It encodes CASTPPGKTYEQYF.

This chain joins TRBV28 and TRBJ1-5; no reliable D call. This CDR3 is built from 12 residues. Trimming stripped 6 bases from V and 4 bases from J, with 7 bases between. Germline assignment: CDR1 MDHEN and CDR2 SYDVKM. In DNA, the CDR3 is TGTGCCAGCAGCCAAAATAATCAGCCCCAGCATTTT. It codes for CASSQNNQPQHF.

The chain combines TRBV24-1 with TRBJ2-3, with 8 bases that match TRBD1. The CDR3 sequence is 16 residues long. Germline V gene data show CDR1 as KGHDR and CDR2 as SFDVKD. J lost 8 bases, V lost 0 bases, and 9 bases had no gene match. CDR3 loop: CATSDLQGAIRGTQYF. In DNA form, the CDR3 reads TGTGCCACCAGTGATTTGCAGGGGGCGATTCGTGGTACGCAGTATTTT.

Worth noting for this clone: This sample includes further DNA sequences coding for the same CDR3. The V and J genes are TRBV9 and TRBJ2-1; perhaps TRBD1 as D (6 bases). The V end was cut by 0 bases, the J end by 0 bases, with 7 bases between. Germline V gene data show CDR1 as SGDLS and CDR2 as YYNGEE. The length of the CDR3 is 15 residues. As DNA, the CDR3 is TGTGCCAGCAGCGTAGAGGGGGACTCCTACAATGAGCAGTTCTTC. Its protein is CASSVEGDSYNEQFF.

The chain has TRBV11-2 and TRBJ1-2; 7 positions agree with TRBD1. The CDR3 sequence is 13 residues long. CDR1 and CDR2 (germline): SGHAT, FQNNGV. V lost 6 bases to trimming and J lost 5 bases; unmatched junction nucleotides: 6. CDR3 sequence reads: CASSLDRTYGYTF. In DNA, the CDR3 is TGTGCCAGCAGTCTGGACAGGACTTATGGCTACACCTTC.

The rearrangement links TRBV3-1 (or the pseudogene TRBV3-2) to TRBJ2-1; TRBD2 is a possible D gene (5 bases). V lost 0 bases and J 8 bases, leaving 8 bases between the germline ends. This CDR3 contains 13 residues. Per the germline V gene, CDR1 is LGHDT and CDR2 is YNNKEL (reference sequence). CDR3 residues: CASSQDMRDEQFF. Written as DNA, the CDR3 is TGTGCCAGCAGCCAAGATATGAGGGATGAGCAGTTCTTC.